One sample yielded the 20 T cell receptor beta chains listed below, sequenced in a study of human T cells and chemical hapten exposure. TCRdb re-derived calls from the RACE reads in MiXCR, one entry per CDR3 protein. The table includes about 350,000 distinct CDR3 sequences, about 6.9% detected once. Time point reported: patch test 2, 6 weeks after DPC sensitization. Treatment described: therapeutic diphenylcyclopropenone sensitization with weekly scalp DPC. Sequenced here: whole blood, sampled in connection with sensitization to the hapten diphenylcyclopropenone (DPC). All receptors come from a young woman with alopecia areata. Some clones in this sample may be carry-over from other donors' samples.

About this clonotype itself: A much more abundant neighbour one base away suggests this may be a read error. The chain carries TRBV20-1 and TRBJ1-1; 7 nucleotides align to TRBD1. This CDR3 region has 13 residues. Per germline, CDR1 DFQATT and CDR2 SNEGSKA (reference sequence). The DNA for the CDR3 is TGCAGAGCTAGACCAGGGGGTACGACTGAAGCTTTCTTT. Translating it yields CRARPGGTTEAFF.

Concerning this clonotype: The conserved closing phenylalanine or tryptophan is absent in this CDR3, likely reflecting a read error. The chain carries TRBV7-2 and TRBJ2-5; 11 nucleotides match TRBD1. CDR3 length: 15 amino acids. Germline lookup yields CDR1 SGHTA and CDR2 FQGNSA. V lost 5 bases, J lost 5 bases, and 7 bases stayed unmatched. CDR3: CASSPRTGGPETQYL. In DNA form, the CDR3 reads TGTGCCAGCAGCCCCCGGACAGGGGGCCCGGAGACCCAGTACCTC.

This clonotype was seen a few times. V gene TRBV7-2 combines with J gene TRBJ2-7, with 15 bases identical to TRBD2. Germline V CDR1 and CDR2: SGHTA, FQGNSA. Unmatched junction bases numbered 3, after V lost 5 bases and J lost 7 bases. The CDR3 runs 14 residues. CDR3 coding DNA: TGTGCCAGCAGCCGGACTAGCGGGAGGGGTGAGCAGTACTTC. It specifies CASSRTSGRGEQYF. Full variable domain (outside the CDR3, taken from reference TRBV7-2 and TRBJ2-7): GAGVSQSPSNKVTEKGKDVELRCDPISGHTALYWYRQSLGQGLEFLIYFQGNSAPDKSGLPSDRFSAERTGGSVSTLTIQRTQQEDSAVYLCASSRTSGRGEQYFGPGTRLTVT.

This clonotype has a handful of counts. The rearrangement links TRBV7-9 to TRBJ1-2; 8 positions agree with TRBD1. The germline V gene has CDR1 SEHNR and CDR2 FQNEAQ (reference sequence). The CDR3 totals 16 residues. Trimming took 3 bases from V and 8 from J; bases not matched to a gene: 14. DNA for the CDR3: TGTGCCAGCAGCTTTTATTCCAGGGGGCGCAGCAAGGGCTACACCTTC. Amino acid sequence: CASSFYSRGRSKGYTF.

This clonotype has at least ten counts. This chain connects TRBV6-2 or TRBV6-3 to TRBJ1-5; D is perhaps TRBD1 (5 bases). The CDR3 extends over 19 amino acids. The V gene lost 2 bases and the J gene lost 3 bases, with 23 bases spanning the gap. Germline V gene lookup returns CDR1 MNHEY and CDR2 SVGEGT. The CDR3 spells CASSYPEEIRGSDNQPQHF. The DNA of the CDR3 is TGTGCCAGCAGTTACCCGGAGGAGATTAGGGGTAGTGACAATCAGCCCCAGCATTTT.

The rearrangement links TRBV6-4 to TRBJ2-5; perhaps D is TRBD1 or TRBD2 (6 bases each). Trimming cost V 4 bases and J 0 bases, with 15 bases left between them. The CDR3 has 16 residues. Germline V gene lookup returns CDR1 MRHNA and CDR2 SNTAGT. DNA for the CDR3: TGTGCCAGCAGTGCCCCTGCCCGGGGGCACCAAGAGACCCAGTACTTC. Its protein product is CASSAPARGHQETQYF.

The V gene is TRBV20-1, the J gene TRBJ1-2; D is unclear. The CDR3 covers 12 residues. Germline V gene sequence: CDR1 DFQATT, CDR2 SNEGSKA (reference sequence). Trimming shortened V by 2 bases and J by 4 bases, and 8 bases separated the two germline ends. The CDR3 spells CSARPGLYGYTF. In nucleotides, the CDR3 is TGCAGTGCTAGACCCGGACTCTATGGCTACACCTTC.

This clonotype was picked up many times. The chain has TRBV7-9 and TRBJ1-1; weak D call: TRBD1 (5 bases). Germline values: CDR1 SEHNR, CDR2 FQNEAQ (reference sequence). The CDR3 totals 14 residues. The V end was cut by 5 bases, the J end by 5 bases, with 15 bases between. The CDR3, as DNA: TGTGCCAGCAGCCCTAGTGGCGGGGGGACTGAAGCTTTCTTT. Encoded protein: CASSPSGGGTEAFF.

This clonotype appeared a few times. V and J are TRBV6-2 or TRBV6-3 and TRBJ2-2, with TRBD2 matching 7 bases. The CDR3 covers 15 residues. Germline V CDR1 and CDR2: MNHEY, SVGEGT. With 6 bases clipped from V and 0 bases from J, the junction kept 4 bases outside the gene matches. CDR3 sequence reads: CASRDGTTNTGELFF. CDR3 DNA: TGTGCCAGCAGGGACGGGACTACGAACACCGGGGAGCTGTTTTTT.

This clonotype showed up many times. The chain recombines TRBV5-1 with TRBJ2-7; perhaps TRBD1 as D (6 bases). This CDR3 has 13 amino acids. The V gene lost 3 bases and the J gene lost 1 base, with 8 bases spanning the gap. Looked up from germline, CDR1 is SGHRS and CDR2 is YFSETQ. The CDR3 here is CASSSDSSYEQYF. The CDR3 nucleotides read TGCGCCAGCAGCTCGGACAGTTCCTACGAGCAGTACTTC.

This chain connects TRBV10-3 to TRBJ2-3; 11 positions match TRBD2. Unmatched junction bases numbered 4, after V lost 6 bases and J lost 2 bases. Germline CDR1 is ENHRY and CDR2 is SYGVKD. The CDR3 is 15 residues long. The CDR3 nucleotides read TGTGCCATCAGATCTAGCGGGGGGACCACAGATACGCAGTATTTT. Translation: CAIRSSGGTTDTQYF.

The rearrangement joins TRBV29-1 to TRBJ2-7, with TRBD2 identical over 9 bases. With 4 bases clipped from V and 4 bases from J, the junction kept 5 bases outside the gene matches. Germline V gene lookup returns CDR1 SQVTM and CDR2 ANQGSEA. The CDR3 is 13 residues long. Written as DNA, the CDR3 is TGCAGCGTTGGAGCTAGCGGGAAGTACGAGCAGTACTTC. This codes for CSVGASGKYEQYF.

Many counts were recorded for this clonotype. The V gene is TRBV7-8, the J gene TRBJ2-7; perhaps TRBD2 as D (6 bases). CDR3 length equals 15 residues. Trimming removed 0 bases at V and 3 bases at J, with 12 bases between. Germline lookup yields CDR1 SGHVS and CDR2 FQNEAQ. The chain's CDR3 is CASSLARGFNYEQYF. In nucleotides, the CDR3 is TGTGCCAGCAGCTTAGCTCGGGGGTTTAACTACGAGCAGTACTTC. Together with reference TRBV7-8 and TRBJ2-7, the CDR3 gives the full variable domain: GAGVSQSPRYKVAKRGQDVALRCDPISGHVSLFWYQQALGQGPEFLTYFQNEAQLDKSGLPSDRFFAERPEGSVSTLKIQRTQQEDSAVYLCASSLARGFNYEQYFGPGTRLTVT.

This clonotype has a handful of counts. The J gene is TRBJ2-3, the V gene TRBV3-1; 9 bases fit TRBD2. The germline CDR1 and CDR2 sequences are LGHDT and YNNKEL (reference sequence). This CDR3 is 16 amino acids long. Trimming cost V 1 base and J 3 bases; bases outside gene matches: 5. The CDR3 bases are TGTGCCAGCAGCCAAGGGGGTACTAGCGGGACAGATACGCAGTATTTT. This codes for CASSQGGTSGTDTQYF.

As to this clonotype: One base away lies a much larger clone, so this may be a sequencing read error. V and J are TRBV7-2 and TRBJ2-5; a weak D match, TRBD2 (5 bases). Germline V lookup: CDR1 SGHTA, CDR2 FQGNSA. CDR3 length: 13 residues. The CDR3 coding sequence is TGTGCCAGCAGCTCTATGGACTCTGGCTCTCCGTGCTTC. It translates to CASSSMDSGSPCF.

The chain combines TRBV6-5 with TRBJ1-5; D gene unclear. This CDR3 has 15 residues. Germline lookup yields CDR1 MNHEY and CDR2 SVGAGI. Between the trimmed V and J ends, which lost 2 bases and 2 bases, there was a span of 10 bases. CDR3 bases: TGTGCCAGCAGTTACGGAACATCACGCAATCAGCCCCAGCATTTT. Translated, it gives CASSYGTSRNQPQHF.

The V call is TRBV14, the J call TRBJ1-2; D call uncertain. V was cut by 3 bases and J by 9 bases, with 11 bases left in between. Per germline, CDR1 SGHDN and CDR2 FVKESK. The CDR3 spans 12 residues. In DNA form, the CDR3 reads TGTGCCAGCAGCCACTTCATTGGACGCTACACCTTC. It codes for CASSHFIGRYTF.

J is TRBJ2-2 and V is TRBV13; the D gene is possibly TRBD1 (6 bases). The CDR3 length is 15 residues. Per germline, CDR1 PRHDT and CDR2 FYEKMQ (reference sequence). With 2 bases removed from V and 0 bases from J, the gap between germline ends came to 7 bases. This CDR3 reads CASSLRQANTGELFF. In nucleotides, the CDR3 is TGTGCCAGCAGCTTAAGACAGGCGAACACCGGGGAGCTGTTTTTT.

This clonotype was counted many times. Here the CDR3 reads CAGSTGENYGYTF. The CDR3 nucleotides read TGTGCCGGGAGTACAGGGGAGAACTATGGCTACACCTTC. V and J are TRBV7-9 and TRBJ1-2, with 7 bases matching TRBD1. Germline loops: CDR1 SEHNR, CDR2 FQNEAQ (reference sequence). The CDR3 is 13 residues long. V trimming: 11 bases; J trimming: 2 bases; junction bases outside the gene matches: 8.

This clonotype was counted ten times or more. V usage is TRBV6-2 or TRBV6-3 and J usage is TRBJ1-1; D not certain. Between the trimmed V and J ends, which lost 6 bases and 0 bases, there was a span of 20 bases. The V gene's germline CDR1 is MNHEY and CDR2 SVGEGT. This CDR3 is built from 17 residues. CDR3 residues: CASREARSRPLNTEAFF. Here the CDR3 DNA reads TGTGCCAGCAGAGAAGCCCGAAGCCGCCCGTTGAACACTGAAGCTTTCTTT.